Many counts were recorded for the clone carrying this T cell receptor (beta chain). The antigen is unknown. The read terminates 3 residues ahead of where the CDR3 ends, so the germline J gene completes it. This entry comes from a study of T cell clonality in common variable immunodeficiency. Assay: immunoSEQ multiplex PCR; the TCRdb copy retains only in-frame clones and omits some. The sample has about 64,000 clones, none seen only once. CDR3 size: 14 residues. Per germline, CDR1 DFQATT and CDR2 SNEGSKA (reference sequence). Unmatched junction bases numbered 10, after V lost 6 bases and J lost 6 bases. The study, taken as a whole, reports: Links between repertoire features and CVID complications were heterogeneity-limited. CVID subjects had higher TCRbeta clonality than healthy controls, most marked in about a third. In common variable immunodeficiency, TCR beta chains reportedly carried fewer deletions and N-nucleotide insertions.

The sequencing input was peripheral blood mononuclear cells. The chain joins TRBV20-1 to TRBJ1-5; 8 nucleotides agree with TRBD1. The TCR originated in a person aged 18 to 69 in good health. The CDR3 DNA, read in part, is TGCAGTGCAAGGGGGGCAGGGGGCCGTCAGCCC. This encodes CSARGAGGRQP. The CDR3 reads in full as CSARGAGGRQPQHF.